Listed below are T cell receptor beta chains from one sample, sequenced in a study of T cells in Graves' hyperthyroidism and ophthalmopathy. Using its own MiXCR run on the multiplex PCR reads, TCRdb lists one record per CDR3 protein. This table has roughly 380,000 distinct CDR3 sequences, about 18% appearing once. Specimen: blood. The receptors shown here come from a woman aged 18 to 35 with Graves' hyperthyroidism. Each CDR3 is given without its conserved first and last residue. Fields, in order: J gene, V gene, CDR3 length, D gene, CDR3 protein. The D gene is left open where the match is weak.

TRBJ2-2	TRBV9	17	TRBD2	ASSVAVRASGADTGELF
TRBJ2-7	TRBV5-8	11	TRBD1	AGVGQGYYEQY
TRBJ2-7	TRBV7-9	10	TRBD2	ASTRGDYEQY
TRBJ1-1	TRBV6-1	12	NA	ASSEWQQNTEAF
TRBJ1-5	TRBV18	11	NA	ASSPLSNQPQH
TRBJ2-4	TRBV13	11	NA	ASSLYSPNIQY
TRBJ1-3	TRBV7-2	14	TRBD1	ASRLSGQGSGNTIY
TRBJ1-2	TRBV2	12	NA	ASSTGGAIYGYT
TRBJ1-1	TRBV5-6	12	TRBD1	ASSEGQGMTEAF
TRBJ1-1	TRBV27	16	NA	ASSSGRIRLLRDTEAF
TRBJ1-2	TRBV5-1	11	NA	ASNLDEVDGYT
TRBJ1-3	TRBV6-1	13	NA	ASSEESAAGNTIY
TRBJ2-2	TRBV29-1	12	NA	SVRREGRTGELF
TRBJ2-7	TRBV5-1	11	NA	ASSLEGLVEQY
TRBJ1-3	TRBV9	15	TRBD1	ASSVTWLWTGGNTIY
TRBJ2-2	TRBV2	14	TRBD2	ASTEWEGTSNGELF
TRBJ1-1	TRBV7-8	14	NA	ASSLGWGRLNTEAF
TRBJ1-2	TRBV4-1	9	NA	ASSQGWGYT
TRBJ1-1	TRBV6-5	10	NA	ASSYSSGESF
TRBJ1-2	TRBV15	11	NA	ATSLDRVYGYT
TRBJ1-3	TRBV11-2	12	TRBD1	ASSLGQGANTIY
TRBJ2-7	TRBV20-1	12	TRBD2	SARTPLANYEQY
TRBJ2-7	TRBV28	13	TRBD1	ASRITTGPTYEQY
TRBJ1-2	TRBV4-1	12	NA	ASSRPGEGYGYT
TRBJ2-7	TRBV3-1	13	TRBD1	ASSPPRTGGGEQY
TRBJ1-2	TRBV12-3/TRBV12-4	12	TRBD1	ASSFGDRVYGYT
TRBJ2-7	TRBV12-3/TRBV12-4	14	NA	ASSLGGMTATYEQY
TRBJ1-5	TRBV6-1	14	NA	ASSTHPQELNQPQH
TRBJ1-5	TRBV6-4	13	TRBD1	ASSSSGTGNQPQH
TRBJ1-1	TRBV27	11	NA	ASRQDMNTEAF
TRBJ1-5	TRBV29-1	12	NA	SVWVGGSNQPQH
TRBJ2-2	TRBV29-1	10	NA	STQWHTGELF
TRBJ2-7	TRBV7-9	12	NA	ASSLDLTDYEQY
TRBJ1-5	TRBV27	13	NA	ASSPLGADHQPQH
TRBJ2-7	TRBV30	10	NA	AWSLQGYEQY
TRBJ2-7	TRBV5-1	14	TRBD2	ASSLAGSGSSYEQY
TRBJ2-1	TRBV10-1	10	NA	ASSAGYNEQF
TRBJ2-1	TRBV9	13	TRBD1	ASSVGTGEVNEQF
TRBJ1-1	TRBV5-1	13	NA	ASSRKQAVNTEAF
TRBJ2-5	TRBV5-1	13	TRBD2	ASSTPGAGEETQY
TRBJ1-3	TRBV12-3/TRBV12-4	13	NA	ASSFGSTSGNTIY
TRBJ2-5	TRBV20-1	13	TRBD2	SASGSGGRQETQY
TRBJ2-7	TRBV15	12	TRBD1	AASGPDRDHEQY
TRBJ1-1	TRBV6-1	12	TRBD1	ASREQGESTEAF
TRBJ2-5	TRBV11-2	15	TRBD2	ASSPRWASGAQETQY
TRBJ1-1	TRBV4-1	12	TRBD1	ASRPGQMNTEAF